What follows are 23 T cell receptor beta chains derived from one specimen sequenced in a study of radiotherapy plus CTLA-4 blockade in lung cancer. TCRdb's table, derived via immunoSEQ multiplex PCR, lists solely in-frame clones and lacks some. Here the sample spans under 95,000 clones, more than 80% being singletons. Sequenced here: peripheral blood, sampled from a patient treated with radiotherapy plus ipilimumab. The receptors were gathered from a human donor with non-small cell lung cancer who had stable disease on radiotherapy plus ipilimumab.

CDR3 in DNA: TGCGCCAGCAGTGCCGGGCAGGGGATGGATCAGCCCCAGCATTTT. Translated: CASSAGQGMDQPQHF. The rearrangement joins TRBV10-2 to TRBJ1-5; D is possibly TRBD1 (6 bases). V was trimmed by 4 bases and J by 5 bases, leaving 15 bases between them. Germline lookup yields CDR1 WSHSY and CDR2 SAAADI. The CDR3 is 15 residues long.

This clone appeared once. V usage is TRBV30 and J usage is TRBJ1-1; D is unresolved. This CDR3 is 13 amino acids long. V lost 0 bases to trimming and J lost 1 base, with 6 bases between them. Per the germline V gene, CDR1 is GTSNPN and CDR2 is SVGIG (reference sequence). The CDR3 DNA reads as TGTGCCTGGAGTGTTATGGGGAACACTGAAGCTTTCTTT. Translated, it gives CAWSVMGNTEAFF.

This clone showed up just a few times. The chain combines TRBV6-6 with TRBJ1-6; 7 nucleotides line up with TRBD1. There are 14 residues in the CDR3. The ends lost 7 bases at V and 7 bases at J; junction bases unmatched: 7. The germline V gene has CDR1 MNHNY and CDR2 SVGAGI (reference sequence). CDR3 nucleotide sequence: TGTGCCAGCACTAGACAGGGAACAAATTCACCCCTCCACTTT. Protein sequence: CASTRQGTNSPLHF.

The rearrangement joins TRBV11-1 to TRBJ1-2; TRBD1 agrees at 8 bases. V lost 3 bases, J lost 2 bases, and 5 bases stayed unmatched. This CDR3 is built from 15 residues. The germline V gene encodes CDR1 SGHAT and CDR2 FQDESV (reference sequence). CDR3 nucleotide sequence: TGTGCCAGCAGCTTGCAGGGGGCTGGAAACTATGGCTACACCTTC. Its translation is CASSLQGAGNYGYTF.

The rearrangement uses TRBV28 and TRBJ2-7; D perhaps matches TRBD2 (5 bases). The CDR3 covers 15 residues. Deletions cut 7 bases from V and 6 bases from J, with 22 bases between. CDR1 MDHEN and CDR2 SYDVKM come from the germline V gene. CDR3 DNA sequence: TGTGCCAGCACCCCTCGAGGGAGAGATTTGGCCGAGCAGTACTTC. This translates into CASTPRGRDLAEQYF.

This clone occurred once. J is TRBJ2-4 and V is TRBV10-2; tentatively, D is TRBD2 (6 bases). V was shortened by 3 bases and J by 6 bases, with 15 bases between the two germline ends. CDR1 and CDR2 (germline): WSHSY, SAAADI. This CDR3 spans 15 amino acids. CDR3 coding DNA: TGCGCCAGCAGTGACCAGCGTCTCGGGGGAAACATTCAGTACTTC. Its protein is CASSDQRLGGNIQYF.

The CDR3 loop is CASSQDGRRNNEQFF. The CDR3 DNA reads as TGTGCCAGCAGCCAAGACGGGCGACGGAATAATGAGCAGTTCTTC. The V call is TRBV14, the J call TRBJ2-1; D not resolved. The CDR3 is 15 residues long. The germline V and J ends were trimmed by 0 bases and 7 bases, with 13 bases remaining between them. CDR1 and CDR2 from the germline V gene are SGHDN and FVKESK.

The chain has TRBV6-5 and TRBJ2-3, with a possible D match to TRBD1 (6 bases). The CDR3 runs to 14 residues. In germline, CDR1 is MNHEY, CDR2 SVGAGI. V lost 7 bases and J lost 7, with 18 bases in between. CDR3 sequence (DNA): TGTGCCAGCAAGTTACGGACAGCTCCTTATACGCAGTATTTT. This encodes CASKLRTAPYTQYF.

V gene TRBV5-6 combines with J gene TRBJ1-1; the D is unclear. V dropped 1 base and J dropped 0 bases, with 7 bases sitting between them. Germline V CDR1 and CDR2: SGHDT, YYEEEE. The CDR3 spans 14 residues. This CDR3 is CASSLPAMNTEAFF. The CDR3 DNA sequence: TGTGCCAGCAGCTTGCCCGCGATGAACACTGAAGCTTTCTTT.

The CDR3 loop is CASSSGTGVYEQYF. CDR3 bases: TGTGCCAGCAGTTCCGGGACAGGGGTCTACGAGCAGTACTTC. The chain couples TRBV6-6 to TRBJ2-7; 10 bases are a match to TRBD1. CDR1 and CDR2 (germline): MNHNY, SVGAGI (reference sequence). This CDR3 contains 14 residues. V shed 4 bases and J 3 bases; nucleotides not matched to a gene: 3.

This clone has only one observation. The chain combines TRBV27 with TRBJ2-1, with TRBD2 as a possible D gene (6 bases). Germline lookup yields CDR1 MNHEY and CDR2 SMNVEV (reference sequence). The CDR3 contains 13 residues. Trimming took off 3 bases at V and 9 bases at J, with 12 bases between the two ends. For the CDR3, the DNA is TGTGCCAGCAGTTTCGGGGGATTCGGTGAGCAGTTCTTC. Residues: CASSFGGFGEQFF.

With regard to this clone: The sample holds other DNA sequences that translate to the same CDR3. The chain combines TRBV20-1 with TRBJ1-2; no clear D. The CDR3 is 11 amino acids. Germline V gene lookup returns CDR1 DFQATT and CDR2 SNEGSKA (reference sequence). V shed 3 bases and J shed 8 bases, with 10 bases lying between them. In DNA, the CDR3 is TGCAGTGCTAGTGCGGGGAACGGCTACACCTTC. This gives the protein CSASAGNGYTF.

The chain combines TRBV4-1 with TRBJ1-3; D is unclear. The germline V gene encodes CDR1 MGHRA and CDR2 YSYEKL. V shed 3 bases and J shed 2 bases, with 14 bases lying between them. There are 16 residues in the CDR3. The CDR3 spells CASSQNFEATGNTIYF. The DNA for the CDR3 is TGCGCCAGCAGCCAGAATTTTGAGGCCACTGGAAACACCATATATTTT.

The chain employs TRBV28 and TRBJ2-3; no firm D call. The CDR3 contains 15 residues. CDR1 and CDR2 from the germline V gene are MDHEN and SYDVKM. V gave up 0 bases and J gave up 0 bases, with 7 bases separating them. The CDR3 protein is CASSLWRSSTDTQYF. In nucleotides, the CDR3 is TGTGCCAGCAGTTTATGGAGATCTAGCACAGATACGCAGTATTTT.

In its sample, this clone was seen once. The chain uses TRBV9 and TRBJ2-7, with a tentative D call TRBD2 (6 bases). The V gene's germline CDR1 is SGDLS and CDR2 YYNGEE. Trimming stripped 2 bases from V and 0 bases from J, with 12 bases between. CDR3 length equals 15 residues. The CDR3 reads CASSVATSSSYEQYF. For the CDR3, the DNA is TGTGCCAGCAGCGTTGCTACTAGCAGCTCCTACGAGCAGTACTTC.

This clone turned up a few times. The CDR3 DNA is TGTGCCAGCAGCTTTGGCCCGGCGCAAACCCAGTACTTC. Encoded protein: CASSFGPAQTQYF. The V and J genes are TRBV5-6 and TRBJ2-5; D is unclear. The CDR3 loop spans 13 amino acids. CDR1 and CDR2 (germline): SGHDT, YYEEEE. The ends were cut back, 2 bases at V and 8 bases at J, with 13 bases in the middle.

This CDR3 is CASTSYNEQFF. Written as DNA, the CDR3 is TGTGCCAGCACTTCCTACAATGAGCAGTTCTTC. The chain has TRBV7-9 and TRBJ2-1; no clear D gene. The ends were cut back, 7 bases at V and 1 base at J, with 2 bases in the middle. Per the germline V gene, CDR1 is SEHNR and CDR2 is FQNEAQ (reference sequence). The CDR3 is 11 residues long.

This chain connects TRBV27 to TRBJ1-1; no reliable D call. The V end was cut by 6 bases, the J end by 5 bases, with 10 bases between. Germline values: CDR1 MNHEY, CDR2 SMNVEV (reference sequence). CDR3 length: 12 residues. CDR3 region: CASSLPGTEAFF. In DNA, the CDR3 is TGTGCCAGCAGCCTGCCCGGTACTGAAGCTTTCTTT.

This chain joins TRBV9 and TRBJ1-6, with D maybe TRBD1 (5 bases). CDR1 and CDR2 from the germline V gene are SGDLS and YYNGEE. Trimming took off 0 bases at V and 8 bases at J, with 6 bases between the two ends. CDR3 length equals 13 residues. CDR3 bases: TGTGCCAGCAGCGTAGCGGGGGATTCACCCCTCCACTTT. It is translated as CASSVAGDSPLHF.

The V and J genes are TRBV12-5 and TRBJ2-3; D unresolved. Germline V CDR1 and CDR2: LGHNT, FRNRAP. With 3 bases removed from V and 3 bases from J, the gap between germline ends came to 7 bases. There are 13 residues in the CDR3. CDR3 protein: CASGFGVTDTQYF. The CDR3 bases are TGTGCTAGTGGTTTCGGCGTAACAGATACGCAGTATTTT.

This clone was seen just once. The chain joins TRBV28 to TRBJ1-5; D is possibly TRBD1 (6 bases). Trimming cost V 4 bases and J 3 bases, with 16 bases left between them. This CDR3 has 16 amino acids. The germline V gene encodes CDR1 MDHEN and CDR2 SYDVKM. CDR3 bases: TGTGCCAGCAGTTCCGTCTACGACAGGATCAATCAGCCCCAGCATTTT. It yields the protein CASSSVYDRINQPQHF.

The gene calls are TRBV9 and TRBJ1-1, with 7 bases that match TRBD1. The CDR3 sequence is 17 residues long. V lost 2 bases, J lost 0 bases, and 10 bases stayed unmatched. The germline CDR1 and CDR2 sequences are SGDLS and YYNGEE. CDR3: CASSVHGTDMVNTEAFF. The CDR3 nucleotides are TGTGCCAGCAGCGTGCATGGGACAGATATGGTGAACACTGAAGCTTTCTTT.

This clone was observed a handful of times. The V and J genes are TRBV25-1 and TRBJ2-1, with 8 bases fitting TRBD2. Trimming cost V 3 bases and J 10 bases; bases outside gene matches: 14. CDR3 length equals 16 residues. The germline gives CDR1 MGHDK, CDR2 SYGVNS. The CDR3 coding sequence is TGTGCCAGCAGTGACCTACTAGCGGTCTCCCTGGGGGAGCAGTTCTTC. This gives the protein CASSDLLAVSLGEQFF. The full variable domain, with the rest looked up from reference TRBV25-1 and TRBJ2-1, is EADIYQTPRYLVIGTGKKITLECSQTMGHDKMYWYQQDPGMELHLIHYSYGVNSTEKGDLSSESTVSRIRTEHFPLTLESARPSHTSQYLCASSDLLAVSLGEQFFGPGTRLTVL.